This TCR beta chain stems from a study of metastatic and nonmetastatic thyroid tumors. This clone occurred a few times. From the PCR reads, TCRdb re-called clones with MiXCR. The sample has some 8,000 clones, 31% seen once; the top ten hold about 20%. Patients had received no treatment of any kind before thyroid surgery. The germline V gene has CDR1 MNHEY and CDR2 SVGEGT. The CDR3 runs to 12 residues. Trimming took 5 bases from V and 7 from J; bases not matched to a gene: 4. The sequence derives from a female donor with papillary thyroid cancer or a benign thyroid nodule (not recorded which). Some clones in this sample may be carry-over from other donors' samples. Sequencing input: tumor tissue. V is TRBV6-2 or TRBV6-3 and J is TRBJ1-1, with 7 bases that match TRBD1. The DNA of the CDR3 is TGTGCCAGCAGTCGGACAGGCCGTGAAGCTTTCTTT. It encodes CASSRTGREAFF.